This TCR beta chain was sequenced during a study of early T cells in non-severe SARS-CoV-2 infection. The overall study: The sequenced material was bulk RNA from unsorted whole blood, and its chains were unpaired.

Individual cDNA molecules received unique molecular identifiers during library preparation. TCRdb itself ran the 5' RACE reads through MiXCR, one entry per CDR3 protein. The table shows 50,000 to 65,000 distinct CDR3 sequences, with approximately 9% occurring only once. Study results and caveats: Using VDJdb, the matching emphasized anti-spike CD8 responses while missing private and CD4 specificities.

The CDR3 contains 12 residues. Germline V lookup: CDR1 MNHEY, CDR2 SMNVEV (reference sequence). V gave up 5 bases and J gave up 13 bases; unmatched junction bases: 4. As concerns this clonotype: Its antigen is currently unknown.

The receptor was isolated from an adult who was a healthcare worker with PCR-confirmed SARS-CoV-2 infection or an uninfected control (not recorded which). This chain links TRBV27 with TRBJ2-3, with 12 bases fitting TRBD2. Sequencing was performed on whole blood. The CDR3 region has the DNA TGTGCCAGCAGTCCGACTAGCGGGAGCAAGTATTTT. Protein: CASSPTSGSKYF.